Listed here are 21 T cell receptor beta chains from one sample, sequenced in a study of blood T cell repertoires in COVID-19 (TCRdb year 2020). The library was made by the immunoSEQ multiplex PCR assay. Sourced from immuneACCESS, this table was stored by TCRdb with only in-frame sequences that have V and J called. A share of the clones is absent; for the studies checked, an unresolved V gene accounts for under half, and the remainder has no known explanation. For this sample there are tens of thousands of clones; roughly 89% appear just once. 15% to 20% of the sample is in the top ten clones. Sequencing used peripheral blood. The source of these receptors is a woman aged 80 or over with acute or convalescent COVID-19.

CDR3 in amino acids: CASTLGQGSYNEQFF. The CDR3 nucleotides read TGTGCCAGCACCCTCGGACAGGGATCCTACAATGAGCAGTTCTTC. The V and J genes are TRBV2 and TRBJ2-1; TRBD1 matches at 8 bases. Germline assignment: CDR1 SNHLY and CDR2 FYNNEI. V dropped 7 bases and J dropped 1; count of bases not matched to a gene: 6. This CDR3 region has 15 residues.

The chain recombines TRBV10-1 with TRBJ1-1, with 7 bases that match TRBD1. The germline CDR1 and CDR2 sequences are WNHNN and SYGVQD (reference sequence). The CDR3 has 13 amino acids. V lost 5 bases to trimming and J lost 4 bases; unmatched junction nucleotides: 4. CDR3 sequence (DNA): TGCGCCAGCAGTACAGGGGTGGGCACTGAAGCTTTCTTT. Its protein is CASSTGVGTEAFF.

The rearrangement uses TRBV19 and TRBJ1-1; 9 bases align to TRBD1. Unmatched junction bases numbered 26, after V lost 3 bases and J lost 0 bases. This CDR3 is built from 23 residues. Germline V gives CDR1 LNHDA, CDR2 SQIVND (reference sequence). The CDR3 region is CASSIRGLGTGYEVVRMNTEAFF. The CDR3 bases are TGTGCCAGTAGTATTCGGGGCCTCGGGACAGGGTATGAGGTAGTACGTATGAACACTGAAGCTTTCTTT.

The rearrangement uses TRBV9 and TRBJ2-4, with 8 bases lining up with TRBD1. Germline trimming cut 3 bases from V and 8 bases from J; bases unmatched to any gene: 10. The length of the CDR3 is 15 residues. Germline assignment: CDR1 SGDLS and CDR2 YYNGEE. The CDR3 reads CASSEAPGGRDIQYF. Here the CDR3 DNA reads TGTGCCAGCAGCGAGGCCCCAGGGGGCAGGGACATTCAGTACTTC.

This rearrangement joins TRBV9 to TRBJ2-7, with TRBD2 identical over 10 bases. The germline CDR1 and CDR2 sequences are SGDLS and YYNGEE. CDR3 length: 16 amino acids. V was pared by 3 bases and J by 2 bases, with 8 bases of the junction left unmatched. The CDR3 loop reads CASSETPGTSAYEQYF. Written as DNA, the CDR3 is TGTGCCAGCAGCGAAACCCCCGGGACTAGCGCCTACGAGCAGTACTTC.

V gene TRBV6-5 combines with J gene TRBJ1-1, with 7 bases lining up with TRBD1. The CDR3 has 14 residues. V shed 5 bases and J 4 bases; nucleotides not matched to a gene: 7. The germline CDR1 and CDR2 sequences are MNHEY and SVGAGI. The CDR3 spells CASSTTGLGTEAFF. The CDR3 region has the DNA TGTGCCAGCAGTACGACAGGGTTGGGCACTGAAGCTTTCTTT.

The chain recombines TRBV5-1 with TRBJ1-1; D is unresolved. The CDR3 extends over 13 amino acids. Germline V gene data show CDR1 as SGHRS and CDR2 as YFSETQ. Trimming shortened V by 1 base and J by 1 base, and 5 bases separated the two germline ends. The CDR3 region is CASSLTTNTEAFF. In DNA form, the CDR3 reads TGCGCCAGCAGCTTGACAACGAACACTGAAGCTTTCTTT.

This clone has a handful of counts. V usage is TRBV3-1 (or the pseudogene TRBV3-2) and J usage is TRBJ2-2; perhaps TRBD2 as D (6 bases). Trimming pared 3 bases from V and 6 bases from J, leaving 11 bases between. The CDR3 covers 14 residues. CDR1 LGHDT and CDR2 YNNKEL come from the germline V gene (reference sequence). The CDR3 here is CASSHFREAGELFF. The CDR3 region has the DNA TGTGCCAGCAGCCATTTCAGGGAGGCCGGGGAGCTGTTTTTT.

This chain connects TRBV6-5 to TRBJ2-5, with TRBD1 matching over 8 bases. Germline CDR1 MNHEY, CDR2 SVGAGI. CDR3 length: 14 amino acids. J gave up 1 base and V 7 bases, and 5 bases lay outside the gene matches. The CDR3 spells CASKRGQAQETQYF. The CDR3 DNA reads TGTGCCAGCAAGAGGGGACAGGCCCAAGAGACCCAGTACTTC.

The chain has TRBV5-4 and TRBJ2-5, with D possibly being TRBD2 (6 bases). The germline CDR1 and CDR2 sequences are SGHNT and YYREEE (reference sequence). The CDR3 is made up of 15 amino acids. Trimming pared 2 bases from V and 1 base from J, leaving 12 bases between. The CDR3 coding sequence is TGTGCCAGCAGCTTAGGACGGAGGGGCCAAGAGACCCAGTACTTC. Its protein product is CASSLGRRGQETQYF.

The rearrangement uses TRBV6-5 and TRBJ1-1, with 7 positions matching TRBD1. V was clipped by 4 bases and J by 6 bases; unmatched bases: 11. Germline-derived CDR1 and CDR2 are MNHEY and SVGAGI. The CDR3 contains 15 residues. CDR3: CASSLRGQGFSEAFF. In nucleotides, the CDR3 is TGTGCCAGCAGTTTAAGGGGGCAGGGCTTCTCTGAAGCTTTCTTT.

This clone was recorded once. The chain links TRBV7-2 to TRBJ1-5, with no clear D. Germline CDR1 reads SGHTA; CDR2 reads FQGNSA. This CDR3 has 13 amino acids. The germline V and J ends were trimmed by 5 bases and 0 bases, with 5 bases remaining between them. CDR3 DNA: TGTGCCAGCAGCGCGAATAGCAATCAGCCCCAGCATTTT. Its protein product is CASSANSNQPQHF.

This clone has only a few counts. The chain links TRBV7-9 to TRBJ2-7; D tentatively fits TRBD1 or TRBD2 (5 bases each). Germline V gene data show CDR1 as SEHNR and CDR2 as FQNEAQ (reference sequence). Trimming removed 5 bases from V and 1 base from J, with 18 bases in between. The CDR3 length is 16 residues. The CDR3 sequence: CASSRGPAGRSYEQYF. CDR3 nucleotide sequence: TGTGCCAGCAGCAGGGGACCGGCAGGGCGGTCCTACGAGCAGTACTTC.

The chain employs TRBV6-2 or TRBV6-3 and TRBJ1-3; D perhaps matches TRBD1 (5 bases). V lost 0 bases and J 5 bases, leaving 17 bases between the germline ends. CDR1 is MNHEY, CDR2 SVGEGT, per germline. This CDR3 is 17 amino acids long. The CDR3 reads CASSYSVQGVGRNTIYF. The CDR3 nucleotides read TGTGCCAGCAGTTACTCCGTCCAGGGCGTAGGCAGAAACACCATATATTTT.

CDR3 DNA sequence: TGTGCCAGCAGCCAGATGTCATCTAGCGGGAGAGGGGTTGATACGCAGTATTTT. Translating gives CASSQMSSSGRGVDTQYF. The gene calls are TRBV4-2 and TRBJ2-3; 10 nucleotides line up with TRBD2. Germline CDR1 reads LGHNA; CDR2 reads YNFKEQ. V lost 3 bases to trimming and J lost 6 bases; unmatched junction nucleotides: 15. CDR3 size: 18 residues.

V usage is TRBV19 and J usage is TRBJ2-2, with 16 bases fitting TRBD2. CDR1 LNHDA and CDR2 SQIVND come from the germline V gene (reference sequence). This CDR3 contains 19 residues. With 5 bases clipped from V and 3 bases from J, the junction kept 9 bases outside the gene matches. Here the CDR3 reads CASSSPGTSGRGYTGELFF. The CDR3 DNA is TGTGCCAGTAGTTCGCCCGGGACTAGCGGGAGGGGCTACACCGGGGAGCTGTTTTTT.

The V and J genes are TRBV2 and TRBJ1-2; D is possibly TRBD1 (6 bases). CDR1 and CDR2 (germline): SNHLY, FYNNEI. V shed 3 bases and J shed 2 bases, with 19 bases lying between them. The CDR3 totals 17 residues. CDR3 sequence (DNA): TGTGCCAGCAGTGAGACTACAGGGTTCGGCCTAAACTATGGCTACACCTTC. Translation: CASSETTGFGLNYGYTF.

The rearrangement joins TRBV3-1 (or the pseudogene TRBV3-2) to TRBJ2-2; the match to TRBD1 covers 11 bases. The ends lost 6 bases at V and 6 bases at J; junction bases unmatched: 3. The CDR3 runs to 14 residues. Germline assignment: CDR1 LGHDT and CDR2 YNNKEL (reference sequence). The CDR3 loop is CASSRDRGAGELFF. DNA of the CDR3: TGTGCCAGCAGTCGGGACAGGGGGGCCGGGGAGCTGTTTTTT.

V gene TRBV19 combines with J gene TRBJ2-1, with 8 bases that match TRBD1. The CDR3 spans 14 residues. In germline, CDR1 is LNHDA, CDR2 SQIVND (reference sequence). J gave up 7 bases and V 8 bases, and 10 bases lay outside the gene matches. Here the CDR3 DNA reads TGTGCCAGTGCCTTCAGGGGGCGCAGGAATGAGCAGTTCTTC. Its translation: CASAFRGRRNEQFF. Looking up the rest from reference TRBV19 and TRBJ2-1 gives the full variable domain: DGGITQSPKYLFRKEGQNVTLSCEQNLNHDAMYWYRQDPGQGLRLIYYSQIVNDFQKGDIAEGYSVSREKKESFPLTVTSAQKNPTAFYLCASAFRGRRNEQFFGPGTRLTVL.

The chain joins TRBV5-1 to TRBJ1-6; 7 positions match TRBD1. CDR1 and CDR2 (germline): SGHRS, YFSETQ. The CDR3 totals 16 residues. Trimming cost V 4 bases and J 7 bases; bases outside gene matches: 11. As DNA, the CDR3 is TGCGCCAGCAGCCCTACAGGGGAACTGCGAAATTCACCCCTCCACTTT. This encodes CASSPTGELRNSPLHF.

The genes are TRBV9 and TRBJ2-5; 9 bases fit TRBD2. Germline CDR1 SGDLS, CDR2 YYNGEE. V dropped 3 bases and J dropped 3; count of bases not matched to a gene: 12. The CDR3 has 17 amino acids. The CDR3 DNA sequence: TGTGCCAGCAGCGGAGGTACCATGACTAGCGGAGAAGAGACCCAGTACTTC. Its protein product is CASSGGTMTSGEETQYF.